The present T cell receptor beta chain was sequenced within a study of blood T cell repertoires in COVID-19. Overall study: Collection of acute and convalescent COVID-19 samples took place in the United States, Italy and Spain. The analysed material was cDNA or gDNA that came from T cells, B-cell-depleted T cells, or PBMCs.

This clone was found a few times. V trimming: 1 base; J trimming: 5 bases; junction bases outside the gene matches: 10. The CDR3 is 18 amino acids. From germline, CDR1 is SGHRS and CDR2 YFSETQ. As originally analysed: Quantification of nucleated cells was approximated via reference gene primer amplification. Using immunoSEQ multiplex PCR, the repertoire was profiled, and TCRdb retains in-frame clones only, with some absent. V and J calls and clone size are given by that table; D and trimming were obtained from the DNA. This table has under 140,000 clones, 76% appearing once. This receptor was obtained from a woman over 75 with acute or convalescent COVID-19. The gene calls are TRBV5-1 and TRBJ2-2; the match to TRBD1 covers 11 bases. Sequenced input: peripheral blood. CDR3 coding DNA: TGCGCCAGCAGCTTGACCCATCGGACAGGGGGCAGGACCGGGGAGCTGTTTTTT. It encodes CASSLTHRTGGRTGELFF.